This T cell receptor beta chain was captured in a study of molecular identifiers for immune sequencing clone quantification. Libraries used roughly 18,000 to 1,100,000 sorted naive CD8 T cells and 10%, 30% or 50% RNA input. The authors sorted naive CD8 T cells as CD8+CD4-CCR7+CD45RA+. The CDR3 contains 16 residues. CDR1 is MNHEY and CDR2 is SVGAGI in the germline V gene. V dropped 3 bases and J dropped 2 bases, with 17 bases sitting between them. There are many counts of this clonotype. TCRdb independently ran MiXCR on the PCR reads; one entry per CDR3 protein. The sample lists 250,000 to 400,000 distinct CDR3 sequences; roughly a fifth were seen once.

The sequenced sample was naive CD8+ T cells from blood, with Jurkat cell RNA spiked in. Documented subset: FACS-sorted CD8+CD4-CCR7+CD45RA+ naive T cells. The source of this sequence is a human donor in good health. Some libraries in this study had Jurkat cell RNA spiked in. The chain employs TRBV6-5 and TRBJ2-7; tentatively, D is TRBD1 (5 bases). The CDR3 nucleotides are TGTGCCAGCAGTTATGGGGCTTACACTGATACCTACGAGCAGTACTTC. Amino acids: CASSYGAYTDTYEQYF.